These 31 T cell receptor beta chains share one sample of origin, sequenced in a study of human T cells and chemical hapten exposure. TCRdb reprocessed the RACE reads via MiXCR and lists one record per CDR3 protein. The sample contains roughly 100,000 distinct CDR3 sequences, around 9% of which appear only once. The time point here: healthy volunteer bleed at 2 weeks. Extraction of total RNA was performed on unfractionated whole blood. Sequenced: whole blood. These receptors all come from a female donor in good health. Some clones in this sample may be carry-over from other donors' samples.

The chain combines TRBV19 with TRBJ2-5, with 9 bases lining up with TRBD1. Trimming cost V 5 bases and J 5 bases; bases outside gene matches: 9. This CDR3 has 15 amino acids. Germline V gives CDR1 LNHDA, CDR2 SQIVND (reference sequence). The CDR3 protein is CASSWGTGTAETQYF. Written as DNA, the CDR3 is TGTGCCAGTAGTTGGGGGACAGGGACGGCGGAGACCCAGTACTTC.

This clonotype was seen more than once but under ten times. V usage is TRBV6-2 or TRBV6-3 and J usage is TRBJ1-1; 7 positions match TRBD1. The CDR3 runs 13 residues. Per the germline V gene, CDR1 is MNHEY and CDR2 is SVGEGT. V was pared by 6 bases and J by 4 bases, with 5 bases of the junction left unmatched. CDR3 region: CASREGTATEAFF. DNA of the CDR3: TGTGCCAGCAGGGAGGGGACAGCCACTGAAGCTTTCTTT.

A remark on this clonotype: At one boundary the junction diverges from the germline segment, which might be a read error. The rearrangement joins TRBV3-1 to TRBJ1-4, with D perhaps matching TRBD1 (5 bases). The CDR3 contains 14 residues. Germline V gene data show CDR1 as LGHDT and CDR2 as YNNKEL (reference sequence). The CDR3 sequence is CASNQAGLNEKLFF. CDR3 coding DNA: TGTGCCAGCAACCAAGCAGGGCTTAATGAAAAACTGTTTTTT.

J is TRBJ1-5 and V is TRBV6-6; D may be TRBD1 (6 bases). The ends were cut back, 7 bases at V and 3 bases at J, with 19 bases in the middle. This CDR3 region has 16 residues. CDR1 is MNHNY and CDR2 is SVGAGI in the germline V gene (reference sequence). The CDR3 is CASMPVGRGVNQPQHF. The CDR3, as DNA: TGTGCCAGCATGCCGGTCGGCAGGGGTGTCAATCAGCCCCAGCATTTT.

This clonotype was seen a few times. The chain couples TRBV28 to TRBJ2-1; D is perhaps TRBD2 (6 bases). The CDR3 has 19 residues. Trimming shortened V by 7 bases and J by 0 bases, and 25 bases separated the two germline ends. From germline, CDR1 is MDHEN and CDR2 SYDVKM. The CDR3 loop reads CASTSRELAQERSYNEQFF. The CDR3 nucleotides read TGTGCCAGCACCTCCCGAGAACTAGCACAAGAGCGCTCCTACAATGAGCAGTTCTTC. Full variable domain (outside the CDR3, taken from reference TRBV28 and TRBJ2-1): DVKVTQSSRYLVKRTGEKVFLECVQDMDHENMFWYRQDPGLGLRLIYFSYDVKMKEKGDIPEGYSVSREKKERFSLILESASTNQTSMYLCASTSRELAQERSYNEQFFGPGTRLTVL.

This clonotype occurred many times. The rearrangement uses TRBV27 and TRBJ2-2; maybe TRBD1 (6 bases). This CDR3 comprises 14 residues. The V and J ends lost 8 bases and 3 bases respectively, with 13 bases between them. Germline loops: CDR1 MNHEY, CDR2 SMNVEV (reference sequence). CDR3 residues: CASQYSGDTGELFF. In DNA form, the CDR3 reads TGTGCCAGCCAATACTCAGGGGACACCGGGGAGCTGTTTTTT.

This clonotype was seen only a few times. This chain's CDR3 is CASSQVGDEAFF. The DNA of the CDR3 is TGTGCCAGCAGCCAAGTGGGCGACGAAGCTTTCTTT. J is TRBJ1-1 and V is TRBV3-1; D is ambiguous. The V gene's germline CDR1 is LGHDT and CDR2 YNNKEL (reference sequence). CDR3 length equals 12 residues. Trimming left V 1 base short and J 8 bases short, with 8 bases between.

The gene calls are TRBV10-3 and TRBJ1-5; TRBD1 matches at 8 bases. Per the germline V gene, CDR1 is ENHRY and CDR2 is SYGVKD. V shed 10 bases and J 3 bases; nucleotides not matched to a gene: 8. The CDR3 contains 14 residues. The CDR3: CATQGARDNQPQHF. DNA for the CDR3: TGTGCCACCCAGGGGGCGCGAGACAATCAGCCCCAGCATTTT.

The table lists this clonotype with many counts. CDR3 loop: CSAREQGTGNTIYF. The CDR3 bases are TGCAGTGCTAGGGAACAGGGAACTGGAAACACCATATATTTT. The chain couples TRBV20-1 to TRBJ1-3, with D possibly being TRBD1 (6 bases). From germline, CDR1 is DFQATT and CDR2 SNEGSKA (reference sequence). V was shortened by 3 bases and J by 2 bases, with 11 bases between the two germline ends. This CDR3 region has 14 residues.

The chain has TRBV28 and TRBJ2-3, with D uncertain. The CDR3 loop spans 13 amino acids. The germline V gene has CDR1 MDHEN and CDR2 SYDVKM. Trimming took 8 bases from V and 0 from J, leaving 9 bases between them. For the CDR3, the DNA is TGTGCCAGCGAGGAACAAAGCACAGATACGCAGTATTTT. It yields the protein CASEEQSTDTQYF.

This clonotype was seen many times. The chain is built from TRBV20-1 and TRBJ2-1; D possibly corresponds to TRBD1 (5 bases). Trimming removed 5 bases at V and 0 bases at J, with 11 bases between. Germline lookup yields CDR1 DFQATT and CDR2 SNEGSKA (reference sequence). CDR3 length: 14 amino acids. The CDR3 region has the DNA TGCAGTGCTCCACAGGATTACTCCTACAATGAGCAGTTCTTC. Encoded protein: CSAPQDYSYNEQFF.

V is TRBV4-1 and J is TRBJ1-5, with D uncertain. This CDR3 comprises 15 residues. CDR1 is MGHRA, CDR2 YSYEKL, per germline. V gave up 0 bases and J gave up 3 bases, with 9 bases separating them. This CDR3 reads CASSQEWEDNQPQHF. CDR3 bases: TGCGCCAGCAGCCAAGAATGGGAGGACAATCAGCCCCAGCATTTT.

In this sample, this clonotype turned up many times. The chain combines TRBV29-1 with TRBJ2-5, with a possible D match to TRBD2 (6 bases). Trimming took off 8 bases at V and 5 bases at J, with 15 bases between the two ends. CDR1 and CDR2 from the germline V gene are SQVTM and ANQGSEA. The length of the CDR3 is 12 residues. The CDR3 is CSFSVGGETQYF. CDR3 DNA: TGCAGCTTCAGCGTGGGGGGTGAGACCCAGTACTTC.

CDR3 in DNA: TGTGCCAGCAACGCCCCGGGACTAGCGGGAGCCCCCGAGCAGTACTTC. Protein product: CASNAPGLAGAPEQYF. V usage is TRBV28 and J usage is TRBJ2-7; 14 positions agree with TRBD2. Per the germline V gene, CDR1 is MDHEN and CDR2 is SYDVKM. J lost 6 bases, V lost 7 bases, and 11 bases had no gene match. The CDR3 extends over 16 amino acids.

V gene TRBV29-1 combines with J gene TRBJ1-1; perhaps TRBD1 as D (6 bases). Germline CDR1 reads SQVTM; CDR2 reads ANQGSEA. This CDR3 comprises 18 residues. Trimming cost V 0 bases and J 1 base, with 21 bases left between them. The CDR3 is CSVEDLGEGTGRNTEAFF. The CDR3 nucleotides are TGCAGCGTTGAAGACTTAGGTGAAGGTACAGGGAGGAACACTGAAGCTTTCTTT. Variable domain in full (rest from reference TRBV29-1 and TRBJ1-1): SAVISQKPSRDICQRGTSLTIQCQVDSQVTMMFWYRQQPGQSLTLIATANQGSEATYESGFVIDKFPISRPNLTFSTLTVSNMSPEDSSIYLCSVEDLGEGTGRNTEAFFGQGTRLTVV.

There are a few counts of this clonotype. V is TRBV27 and J is TRBJ2-4; D is possibly TRBD1 (5 bases). Germline CDR1 is MNHEY and CDR2 is SMNVEV (reference sequence). Trimming took off 1 base at V and 0 bases at J, with 10 bases between the two ends. CDR3 length: 16 amino acids. This CDR3 is CASSLYQGSAKNIQYF. The CDR3 DNA reads as TGTGCCAGCAGTTTATATCAGGGTTCAGCCAAAAACATTCAGTACTTC.

This rearrangement joins TRBV5-5 to TRBJ2-7; D unresolved. The germline V gene encodes CDR1 SGHKS and CDR2 YYEKEE (reference sequence). The CDR3 sequence is 16 residues long. Trimming took off 4 bases at V and 9 bases at J, with 26 bases between the two ends. CDR3 bases: TGTGCCAGCAGCCCTCGATCCTCGGAACCGGGCCAGCGGCAGTACTTC. Protein sequence: CASSPRSSEPGQRQYF.

The V gene is TRBV18, the J gene TRBJ1-5; the match to TRBD1 covers 8 bases. Trimming took 3 bases from V and 6 from J; bases not matched to a gene: 10. CDR3 size: 16 residues. Germline CDR1 is KGHSH and CDR2 is LQKENI. The CDR3 spells CASSPLGQGSGQPQHF. In DNA, the CDR3 is TGTGCCAGCTCACCCCTCGGACAGGGATCGGGTCAGCCCCAGCATTTT.

This clonotype was seen repeatedly, ten times or more. This chain uses TRBV14 with TRBJ1-4, with D perhaps matching TRBD1 (6 bases). Trimming shortened V by 4 bases and J by 8 bases, and 11 bases separated the two germline ends. CDR1 is SGHDN, CDR2 FVKESK, per germline. The CDR3 runs 13 residues. The CDR3 here is CASSRTEPEKLFF. CDR3 DNA: TGTGCCAGCAGCCGGACAGAACCCGAAAAACTGTTTTTT.

V gene TRBV20-1 combines with J gene TRBJ1-1; TRBD1 agrees at 7 bases. V gave up 5 bases and J gave up 2 bases; unmatched junction bases: 5. Germline CDR1 DFQATT, CDR2 SNEGSKA (reference sequence). This CDR3 is built from 13 residues. The CDR3 here is CSASRQGNTEAFF. The CDR3 nucleotides are TGCAGTGCTTCTCGACAGGGAAACACTGAAGCTTTCTTT.

CDR3 amino acids: CSAKEGTMNTEAFF. The DNA for the CDR3 is TGCAGTGCTAAGGAGGGAACCATGAACACTGAAGCTTTCTTT. The rearrangement uses TRBV20-1 and TRBJ1-1; D is uncertain. CDR3 length: 14 amino acids. The V end lost 4 bases, the J end lost 0 bases, and 12 bases lay between the germline ends. Looked up from germline, CDR1 is DFQATT and CDR2 is SNEGSKA (reference sequence).

This clonotype was counted ten times or more. V gene TRBV2 combines with J gene TRBJ2-7, with D possibly matching TRBD1 (5 bases). CDR3 length: 15 residues. The germline V and J ends were trimmed by 4 bases and 7 bases, with 20 bases remaining between them. CDR1 SNHLY and CDR2 FYNNEI come from the germline V gene. The CDR3 coding sequence is TGTGCCAGCAGTGCCGGAGCCGCAGGGTCGAGGGAGCAGTACTTC. Amino acid sequence: CASSAGAAGSREQYF.

At least ten counts were recorded for this clonotype. The chain joins TRBV28 to TRBJ2-4; no firm D call. Trimming took off 7 bases at V and 5 bases at J, with 12 bases between the two ends. The CDR3 extends over 13 amino acids. Germline V gene sequence: CDR1 MDHEN, CDR2 SYDVKM. The CDR3 sequence is CASTTTVENIQYF. DNA of the CDR3: TGTGCCAGCACCACGACTGTTGAAAACATTCAGTACTTC.

The chain has TRBV20-1 and TRBJ2-7; D possibly uses TRBD1 or TRBD2 (5 bases each). Trimming took 2 bases from V and 7 from J, leaving 21 bases between them. From germline, CDR1 is DFQATT and CDR2 SNEGSKA (reference sequence). This CDR3 has 15 amino acids. CDR3 sequence: CSARTSGRVVAEQYF. The CDR3 DNA sequence: TGCAGTGCTAGAACGAGCGGCAGGGTGGTTGCAGAGCAGTACTTC.

This chain uses TRBV12-5 with TRBJ2-1; no clear D gene. From germline, CDR1 is LGHNT and CDR2 FRNRAP. V lost 3 bases, J lost 7 bases, and 4 bases lay in between. This CDR3 has 11 residues. As DNA, the CDR3 is TGTGCTAGTGGTTTCAAGAATGAGCAGTTCTTC. Translating gives CASGFKNEQFF.

This clonotype was counted between two and nine times. V gene TRBV5-1 combines with J gene TRBJ2-5, with TRBD2 matching 12 bases. In germline, CDR1 is SGHRS, CDR2 YFSETQ. The CDR3 totals 14 residues. The ends lost 7 bases at V and 5 bases at J; junction bases unmatched: 6. The CDR3 region is CASRGTSGLETQYF. CDR3 bases: TGCGCCAGCCGAGGGACTAGCGGGCTTGAGACCCAGTACTTC.

The chain combines TRBV28 with TRBJ2-1, with 8 positions matching TRBD2. Germline CDR1 and CDR2: MDHEN and SYDVKM. The CDR3 runs 15 residues. V dropped 3 bases and J dropped 4; count of bases not matched to a gene: 5. CDR3 in DNA: TGTGCCAGCAGTTTTAGCGGGGAAGGGTACAATGAGCAGTTCTTC. This sequence encodes CASSFSGEGYNEQFF.

This clonotype was recorded many times. The CDR3 protein is CASADVGFRQYF. The DNA of the CDR3 is TGTGCCAGTGCGGACGTGGGCTTTAGGCAGTATTTT. The rearrangement joins TRBV27 to TRBJ2-3; no clear D gene. The CDR3 consists of 12 residues. Germline assignment: CDR1 MNHEY and CDR2 SMNVEV (reference sequence). The V gene lost 9 bases and the J gene lost 11 bases, with 18 bases spanning the gap.

The chain is built from TRBV3-1 and TRBJ2-1; no firm D call. The CDR3 spans 14 residues. Germline V gene data show CDR1 as LGHDT and CDR2 as YNNKEL (reference sequence). Trimming removed 5 bases from V and 2 bases from J, with 10 bases in between. CDR3 DNA: TGTGCCAGCAGCTACCTCCCCCCCTACAATGAGCAGTTCTTC. It specifies CASSYLPPYNEQFF.

The chain joins TRBV28 to TRBJ2-7; maybe TRBD2 (6 bases). Germline V lookup: CDR1 MDHEN, CDR2 SYDVKM. V was trimmed by 2 bases and J by 0 bases, leaving 8 bases between them. The CDR3 is 14 residues long. The DNA of the CDR3 is TGTGCCAGCAGTTTACCGGGACTCTCCTACGAGCAGTACTTC. Its translation: CASSLPGLSYEQYF.

This clonotype was counted between two and nine times. The chain employs TRBV7-8 and TRBJ1-2; the D is unclear. CDR3 length equals 14 residues. The germline gives CDR1 SGHVS, CDR2 FQNEAQ. Deletions cut 1 base from V and 2 bases from J, with 8 bases between. CDR3: CASSLDSRNYGYTF. The CDR3 DNA reads TGTGCCAGCAGCTTAGATTCCAGGAACTATGGCTACACCTTC.